This TCR beta chain was obtained from a study of control samples from healthy donors and cancer patients. This clone was recorded a few times. CDR3 length equals 16 residues. Germline values: CDR1 SNHLY, CDR2 FYNNEI. The V and J ends lost 6 bases and 5 bases, in that order; junction bases with no gene match: 11. Sequenced by immunoSEQ multiplex PCR; TCRdb stores in-frame clones only, minus some. The sample contains about 22,000 clones, approximately 80% of which appear only once. The chain is built from TRBV2 and TRBJ2-3; 10 bases match TRBD2. This TCR was sampled from a man aged 60 to 75 with head and neck cancer. The sample consisted of PBMCs. CDR3 nucleotides: TGTGCCAGCAGGAAAAGCGGGAGGGCCGGAATAGATACGCAGTATTTT. This codes for CASRKSGRAGIDTQYF. Full variable domain (remainder filled in from reference TRBV2 and TRBJ2-3): EPEVTQTPSHQVTQMGQEVILRCVPISNHLYFYWYRQILGQKVEFLVSFYNNEISEKSEIFDDQFSVERPDGSNFTLKIRSTKLEDSAMYFCASRKSGRAGIDTQYFGPGTRLTVL.